The clone carrying this T cell receptor beta chain was seen ten or more times. No antigen is known for it. Exclusion followed for patients with uncontrolled infection, other autoimmune disease, pregnancy or lactation. The sample belongs to a study of T cells in Graves' hyperthyroidism and ophthalmopathy. General study results and limits: A 13 V-J signature model discriminated ophthalmopathy versus stable hyperthyroidism.

Germline assignment: CDR1 DFQATT and CDR2 SNEGSKA (reference sequence). The CDR3 extends over 15 amino acids. The V end was cut by 6 bases, the J end by 2 bases, with 20 bases between. TCR beta CDR3 regions were amplified from RNA. A set of HTBI primers served as the primers for a first-round RT-PCR of the TCR CDR3. TCRdb processed the multiplex PCR reads anew with MiXCR; each CDR3 protein has one entry. The sample yields about 400,000 distinct CDR3 sequences, over 11% seen once. The sequenced sample consisted of blood. The origin of this receptor is a man over 45 with Graves' ophthalmopathy. This rearrangement joins TRBV20-1 to TRBJ2-7, with D possibly being TRBD1 or TRBD2 (5 bases each). The CDR3: CSASNPRGKTYEQYF. The CDR3 region has the DNA TGCAGTGCAAGTAATCCCCGGGGCAAGACCTACGAGCAGTACTTC.